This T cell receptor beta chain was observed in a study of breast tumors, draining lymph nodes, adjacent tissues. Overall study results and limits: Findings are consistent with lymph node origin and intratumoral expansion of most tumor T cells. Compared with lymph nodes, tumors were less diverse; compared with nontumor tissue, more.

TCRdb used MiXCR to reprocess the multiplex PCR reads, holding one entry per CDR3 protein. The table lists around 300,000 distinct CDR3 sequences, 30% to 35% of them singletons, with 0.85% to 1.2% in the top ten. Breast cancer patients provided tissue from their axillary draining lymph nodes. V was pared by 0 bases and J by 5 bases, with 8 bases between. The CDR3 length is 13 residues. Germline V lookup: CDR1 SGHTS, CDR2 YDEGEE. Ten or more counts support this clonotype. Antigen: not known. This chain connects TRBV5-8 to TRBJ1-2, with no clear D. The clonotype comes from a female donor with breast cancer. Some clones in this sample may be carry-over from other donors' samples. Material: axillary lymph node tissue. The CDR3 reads CASSLVQSYGYTF. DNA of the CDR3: TGTGCCAGCAGCTTGGTTCAGTCATATGGCTACACCTTC.